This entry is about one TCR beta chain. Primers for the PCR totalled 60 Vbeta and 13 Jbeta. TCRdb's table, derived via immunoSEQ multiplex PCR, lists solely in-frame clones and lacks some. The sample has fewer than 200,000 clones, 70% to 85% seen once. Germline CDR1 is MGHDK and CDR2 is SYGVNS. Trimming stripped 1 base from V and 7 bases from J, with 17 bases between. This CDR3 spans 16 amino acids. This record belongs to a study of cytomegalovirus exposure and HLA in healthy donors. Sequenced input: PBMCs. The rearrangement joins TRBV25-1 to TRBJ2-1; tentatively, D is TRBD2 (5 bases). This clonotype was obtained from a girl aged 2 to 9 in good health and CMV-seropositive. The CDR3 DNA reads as TGTGCCAGCAGTGAATTCGGTTCCCGGGGTGGGAATGAGCAGTTCTTC. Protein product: CASSEFGSRGGNEQFF.